Included here is one T cell receptor beta chain sequence, with context. What it recognizes is unknown. The V gene's germline CDR1 is DFQATT and CDR2 SNEGSKA (reference sequence). V shed 5 bases, J shed 7 bases, and the junction held 13 bases outside the gene matches. The length of the CDR3 is 14 residues. The sample comes from a study of post-analysis software for immune sequencing data. General observations from the study: About 5 TRBV segments were significantly more frequent in patients than in controls. TRBV5-6, TRBV5-1 and TRBV20-1 were among these segments. Significantly lower normalized Chao1 diversity was seen in multiple sclerosis patients than in controls.

Presence of unique molecular identifiers characterized the TCR beta cDNA libraries. Each CDR3 protein gets one entry after TCRdb re-called the PCR reads with MiXCR. The data hold fewer than 900,000 distinct CDR3 sequences, with roughly 46% observed a single time. This sequence originates from a girl aged 5 to 17 with multiple sclerosis. The sample consisted of blood. The chain recombines TRBV20-1 with TRBJ1-1, with 7 positions matching TRBD1. CDR3 nucleotide sequence: TGCAGTGCTGGGGAGAGACAGGGAAGTGGTGAAGCTTTCTTT. Translation: CSAGERQGSGEAFF.